This T cell receptor beta chain originates from a study of shared clonotypes between healthy human individuals. The CDR3 length is 15 residues. Per the germline V gene, CDR1 is LGHNT and CDR2 is FRNRAP. V lost 1 base, J lost 4 bases, and 6 bases stayed unmatched. Clones were sequenced by immunoSEQ multiplex PCR, and TCRdb holds only the in-frame ones, with some missing. The table includes millions of clones, 90% to 95% detected once. This receptor was identified in a man aged 18 to 29 in good health. The chain uses TRBV12-5 and TRBJ1-1, with TRBD1 matching 7 bases. Sequences were obtained from naive CD4+ T cells sorted from blood. Subset of the sample: CD45RA+ positively selected. In nucleotides, the CDR3 is TGTGCTAGTGGTTTGGGAGGGGGCTGGGGCACTGAAGCTTTCTTT. Residues: CASGLGGGWGTEAFF.